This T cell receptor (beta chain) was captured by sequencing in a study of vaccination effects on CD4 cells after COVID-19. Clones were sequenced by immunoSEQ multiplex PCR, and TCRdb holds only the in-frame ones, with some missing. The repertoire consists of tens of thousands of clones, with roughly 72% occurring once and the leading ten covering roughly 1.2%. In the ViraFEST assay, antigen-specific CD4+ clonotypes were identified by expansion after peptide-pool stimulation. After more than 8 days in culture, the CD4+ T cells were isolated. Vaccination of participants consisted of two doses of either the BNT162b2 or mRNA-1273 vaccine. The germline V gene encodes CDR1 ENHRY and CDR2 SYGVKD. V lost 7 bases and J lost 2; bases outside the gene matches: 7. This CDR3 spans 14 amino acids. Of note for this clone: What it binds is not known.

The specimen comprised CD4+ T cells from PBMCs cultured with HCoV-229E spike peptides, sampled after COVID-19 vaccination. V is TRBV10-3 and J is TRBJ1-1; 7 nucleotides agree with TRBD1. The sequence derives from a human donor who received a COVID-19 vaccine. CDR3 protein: CAIMPGTVNTEAFF. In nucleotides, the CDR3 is TGTGCCATCATGCCCGGGACAGTAAACACTGAAGCTTTCTTT.